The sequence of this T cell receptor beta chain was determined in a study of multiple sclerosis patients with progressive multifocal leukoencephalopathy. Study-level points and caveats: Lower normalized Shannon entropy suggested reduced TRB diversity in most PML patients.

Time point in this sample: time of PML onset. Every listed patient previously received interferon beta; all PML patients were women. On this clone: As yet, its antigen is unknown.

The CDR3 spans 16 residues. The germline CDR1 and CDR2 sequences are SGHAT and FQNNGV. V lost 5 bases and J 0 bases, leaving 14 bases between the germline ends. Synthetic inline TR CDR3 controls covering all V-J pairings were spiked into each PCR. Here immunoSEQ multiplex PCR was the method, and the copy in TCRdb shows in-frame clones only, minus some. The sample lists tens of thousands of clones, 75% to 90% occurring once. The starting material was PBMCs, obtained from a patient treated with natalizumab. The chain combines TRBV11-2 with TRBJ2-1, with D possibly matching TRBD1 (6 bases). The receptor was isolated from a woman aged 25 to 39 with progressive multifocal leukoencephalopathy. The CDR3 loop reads CASSMNRDRSYNEQFF. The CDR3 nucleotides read TGTGCCAGCAGCATGAACAGGGACCGCTCCTACAATGAGCAGTTCTTC. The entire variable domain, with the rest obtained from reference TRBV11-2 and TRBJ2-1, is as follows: EAGVAQSPRYKIIEKRQSVAFWCNPISGHATLYWYQQILGQGPKLLIQFQNNGVVDDSQLPKDRFSAERLKGVDSTLKIQPAKLEDSAVYLCASSMNRDRSYNEQFFGPGTRLTVL.